The 19 T cell receptor beta chains presented below share a single source sample, sequenced in a study of cytomegalovirus exposure and HLA in healthy donors. PCR used 60 Vbeta primers and 13 Jbeta primers. Profiling relied on immunoSEQ multiplex PCR, and the TCRdb table lists in-frame clones only, not all of them. The profile shows some 120,000 clones, 75% to 85% of them singletons. The specimen was PBMCs. All receptors come from a man in his thirties or forties in good health and CMV-seronegative.

V gene TRBV6-5 combines with J gene TRBJ2-5; a possible D gene is TRBD2 (5 bases). Germline CDR1 reads MNHEY; CDR2 reads SVGAGI. The CDR3 runs to 16 residues. Trimming cost V 2 bases and J 5 bases, with 18 bases left between them. The CDR3 region is CASSYRAGLRGETQYF. CDR3 bases: TGTGCCAGCAGTTACCGGGCGGGCCTAAGAGGGGAGACCCAGTACTTC.

The chain combines TRBV15 with TRBJ2-2; D is possibly TRBD2 (5 bases). This CDR3 has 15 amino acids. Germline V CDR1 and CDR2: LNHNV, YYDKDF (reference sequence). Between the trimmed V and J ends, which lost 1 base and 5 bases, there was a span of 11 bases. The CDR3 spells CATSRARGYTGELFF. The CDR3 DNA is TGTGCCACCAGCAGAGCCCGGGGTTATACCGGGGAGCTGTTTTTT.

V and J are TRBV6-4 and TRBJ2-1; D is possibly TRBD2 (6 bases). CDR1 is MRHNA and CDR2 is SNTAGT in the germline V gene. V lost 3 bases to trimming and J lost 0 bases, with 9 bases between them. The CDR3 contains 15 residues. The CDR3 is CASSEDGSSYNEQFF. The CDR3 coding sequence is TGTGCCAGCAGTGAAGACGGGAGCTCCTACAATGAGCAGTTCTTC.

The gene calls are TRBV10-3 and TRBJ1-5; D perhaps matches TRBD1 (6 bases). There are 13 residues in the CDR3. Germline V gives CDR1 ENHRY, CDR2 SYGVKD. The ends were cut back, 6 bases at V and 5 bases at J, with 11 bases in the middle. The DNA for the CDR3 is TGTGCCATCAGAGGACAGTCAGATCAGCCCCAGCATTTT. Protein: CAIRGQSDQPQHF.

The V call is TRBV5-1, the J call TRBJ2-5, with 14 bases fitting TRBD2. Near its end, the DNA agrees better with TRBJ2-7, so the J call may be wrong. This CDR3 has 17 amino acids. Germline V gives CDR1 SGHRS, CDR2 YFSETQ. The chain's CDR3 is CASSSPRRTSGRYEQYF. The CDR3 DNA reads as TGCGCCAGCAGCTCACCTAGGCGGACTAGCGGGAGGTACGAGCAGTACTTC.

This chain connects TRBV19 to TRBJ1-5, with TRBD1 matching 7 bases. V shed 1 base and J 5 bases; nucleotides not matched to a gene: 5. CDR3 length equals 15 residues. Germline CDR1 and CDR2: LNHDA and SQIVND (reference sequence). This chain's CDR3 is CASSIGGQGDQPQHF. CDR3 in DNA: TGTGCCAGTAGTATAGGTGGCCAGGGGGATCAGCCCCAGCATTTT.

V usage is TRBV25-1 and J usage is TRBJ1-2; tentative D call: TRBD1 (6 bases). The V gene lost 4 bases and the J gene lost 11 bases, with 14 bases spanning the gap. The length of the CDR3 is 12 residues. Germline loops: CDR1 MGHDK, CDR2 SYGVNS. DNA for the CDR3: TGTGCCAGCAGTGCACAGGGCGGGAGTTACACCTTC. Its protein product is CASSAQGGSYTF.

The genes are TRBV6-5 and TRBJ2-2; 9 bases map to TRBD1. This CDR3 has 15 residues. V shed 6 bases, J shed 11 bases, and the junction held 13 bases outside the gene matches. Germline loops: CDR1 MNHEY, CDR2 SVGAGI. The CDR3 DNA reads as TGTGCCAGCAGCTGGACAGGGGCTCTTTCGAGAGAGCTGTTTTTT. This translates into CASSWTGALSRELFF.

This clone was detected only once. The CDR3 protein is CATSRAPGRNTEAFF. The CDR3 bases are TGTGCCACCAGCAGAGCACCGGGTAGGAACACTGAAGCTTTCTTT. The chain employs TRBV15 and TRBJ1-1, with no clear D. V gave up 1 base and J gave up 1 base, with 10 bases separating them. CDR1 is LNHNV and CDR2 is YYDKDF in the germline V gene (reference sequence). The CDR3 spans 15 residues.

CDR3 region: CASSASESSYNEQFF. CDR3 in DNA: TGTGCCAGTAGCGCCAGCGAGAGCTCCTACAATGAGCAGTTCTTC. The chain is built from TRBV19 and TRBJ2-1; no clear D. The V gene lost 6 bases and the J gene lost 0 bases, with 12 bases spanning the gap. Germline V gene lookup returns CDR1 LNHDA and CDR2 SQIVND (reference sequence). The CDR3 length is 15 residues.

CDR3 loop: CASSATSGRIAGELFF. For the CDR3, the DNA is TGTGCCAGCAGCGCGACTAGCGGGAGGATAGCCGGGGAGCTGTTTTTT. V and J are TRBV7-3 and TRBJ2-2; TRBD2 matches 13 bases. CDR1 and CDR2 (germline): SGHTA, FQGTGA. CDR3 length equals 16 residues. Trimming took 5 bases from V and 6 from J; bases not matched to a gene: 6.

The CDR3 here is CASSSRRLGGATNTGELFF. The CDR3 DNA reads as TGTGCCAGCAGTTCACGGCGTTTGGGCGGGGCAACGAACACCGGGGAGCTGTTTTTT. The chain links TRBV28 to TRBJ2-2, with D perhaps TRBD2 (6 bases). V was cut by 4 bases and J by 0 bases, with 21 bases left in between. The CDR3 length is 19 residues. CDR1 and CDR2 from the germline V gene are MDHEN and SYDVKM.

V usage is TRBV4-3 and J usage is TRBJ2-3, with a weak D call TRBD1 (6 bases). V was clipped by 1 base and J by 2 bases, with 7 bases between them. This CDR3 spans 14 amino acids. Germline V gives CDR1 LGHNA, CDR2 YSLEER. The chain's CDR3 is CASSQAGDTDTQYF. For the CDR3, the DNA is TGCGCCAGCAGCCAAGCAGGGGACACAGATACGCAGTATTTT.

This clone was observed a few times. This chain joins TRBV6-5 and TRBJ1-4, with D uncertain. Germline V gives CDR1 MNHEY, CDR2 SVGAGI. The CDR3 runs to 14 residues. Trimming removed 2 bases from V and 7 bases from J, with 11 bases in between. The CDR3 nucleotides read TGTGCCAGCAGTTACCGAGGGATTGGTGAAAAACTGTTTTTT. Translating it yields CASSYRGIGEKLFF.

The chain links TRBV5-1 to TRBJ2-3; D might be TRBD2 (5 bases). Germline assignment: CDR1 SGHRS and CDR2 YFSETQ. Between the trimmed V and J ends, which lost 1 base and 2 bases, there was a span of 11 bases. The CDR3 runs to 15 residues. CDR3 region: CASSLQSGITDTQYF. CDR3 sequence (DNA): TGCGCCAGCAGCTTGCAGAGCGGAATCACAGATACGCAGTATTTT. The full variable domain, rest sourced from reference TRBV5-1 and TRBJ2-3, is KAGVTQTPRYLIKTRGQQVTLSCSPISGHRSVSWYQQTPGQGLQFLFEYFSETQRNKGNFPGRFSGRQFSNSRSEMNVSTLELGDSALYLCASSLQSGITDTQYFGPGTRLTVL.

J is TRBJ1-3 and V is TRBV5-6; D unclear. The CDR3 has 15 amino acids. V lost 5 bases to trimming and J lost 7 bases, with 19 bases between them. Germline V lookup: CDR1 SGHDT, CDR2 YYEEEE. CDR3 region: CASSLLPGSGNTIYF. Written as DNA, the CDR3 is TGTGCCAGCAGTTTACTCCCGGGCAGCGGGAACACCATATATTTT. Full variable domain (remainder filled in from reference TRBV5-6 and TRBJ1-3): DAGVTQSPTHLIKTRGQQVTLRCSPKSGHDTVSWYQQALGQGPQFIFQYYEEEERQRGNFPDRFSGHQFPNYSSELNVNALLLGDSALYLCASSLLPGSGNTIYFGEGSWLTVV.

V gene TRBV4-3 combines with J gene TRBJ1-2; D perhaps matches TRBD1 (5 bases). Germline lookup yields CDR1 LGHNA and CDR2 YSLEER. V lost 0 bases and J 8 bases, leaving 10 bases between the germline ends. CDR3 length equals 13 residues. The CDR3 spells CASSQERGYGYTF. In DNA form, the CDR3 reads TGCGCCAGCAGCCAAGAACGGGGGTACGGCTACACCTTC.

This rearrangement joins TRBV5-1 to TRBJ2-2; possibly TRBD1 for D (5 bases). V lost 0 bases and J lost 5, with 8 bases in between. The CDR3 is 14 residues long. The V gene's germline CDR1 is SGHRS and CDR2 YFSETQ. CDR3 nucleotide sequence: TGCGCCAGCAGCTTGGACAGGTTTACCGGGGAGCTGTTTTTT. It yields the protein CASSLDRFTGELFF.

Comment on this clone: At one end the junction does not follow the germline gene, possibly because of a read error. V is TRBV7-9 and J is TRBJ2-7; 8 bases are shared with TRBD2. The CDR3 sequence is 17 residues long. Per the germline V gene, CDR1 is SEHNR and CDR2 is FQNEAQ (reference sequence). CDR3 DNA sequence: TGTTCCAGCAGCCCCCACCTCCGGGAGGGACGCTCCTACGAGCAGTACTTC. Protein sequence: CSSSPHLREGRSYEQYF.